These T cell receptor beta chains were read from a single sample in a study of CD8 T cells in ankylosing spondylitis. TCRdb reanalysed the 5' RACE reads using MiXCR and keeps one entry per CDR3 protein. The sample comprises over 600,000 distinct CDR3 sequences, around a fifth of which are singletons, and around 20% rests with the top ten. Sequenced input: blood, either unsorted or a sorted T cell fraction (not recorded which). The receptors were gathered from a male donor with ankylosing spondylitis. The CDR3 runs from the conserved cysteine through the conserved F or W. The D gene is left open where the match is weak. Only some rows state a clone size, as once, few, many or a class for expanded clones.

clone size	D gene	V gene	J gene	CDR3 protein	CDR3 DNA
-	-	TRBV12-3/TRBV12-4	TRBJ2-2	CAGAQRNTGELFF	TGTGCCGGCGCCCAGCGGAACACCGGGGAGCTGTTTTTT
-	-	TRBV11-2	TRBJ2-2	CASSDGTTNTGELFF	TGTGCCAGCAGCGACGGGACGACCAACACCGGGGAGCTGTTTTTT
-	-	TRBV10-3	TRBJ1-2	CAISDSNRDGYTF	TGTGCCATCAGTGATTCGAACAGGGATGGCTACACCTTC
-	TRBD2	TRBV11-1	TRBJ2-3	CASSSWTSGGTDTQYF	TGTGCCAGCAGCTCCTGGACTAGCGGGGGGACGGATACGCAGTATTTT
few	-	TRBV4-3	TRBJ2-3	CASSQGVSSTDTQYF	TGCGCCAGCAGCCAAGGGGTCAGCTCCACAGATACGCAGTATTTT
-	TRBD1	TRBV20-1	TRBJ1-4	CSARRTGATNEKLFF	TGCAGTGCTAGGCGAACAGGGGCAACTAATGAAAAACTGTTTTTT
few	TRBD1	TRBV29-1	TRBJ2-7	CSVTAGAGGWYEQYF	TGCAGCGTTACCGCTGGGGCAGGGGGCTGGTACGAGCAGTACTTC
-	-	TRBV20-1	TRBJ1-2	CSARLSSYYTF	TGCAGTGCTAGGTTGTCTTCGTACTACACCTTC
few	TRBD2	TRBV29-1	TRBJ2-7	CSAQGLAGGSPSYEQYF	TGCAGCGCCCAGGGACTAGCGGGGGGATCCCCCTCCTACGAGCAGTACTTC
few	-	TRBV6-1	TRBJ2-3	CASSRGQLSTDTQYF	TGTGCCAGCAGTCGGGGTCAGCTTAGCACAGATACGCAGTATTTT
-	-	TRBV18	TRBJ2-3	CASSKLEGPDTQYF	TGTGCCAGCTCAAAGCTAGAGGGCCCAGATACGCAGTATTTT
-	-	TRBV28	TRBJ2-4	CASSGGNIQYF	TGTGCCAGCAGTGGCGGGAACATTCAGTACTTC
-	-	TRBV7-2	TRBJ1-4	CASSSGPRTGEKLFF	TGTGCCAGCAGCTCAGGACCGAGGACCGGCGAAAAACTGTTTTTT
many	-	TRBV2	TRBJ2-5	CASSQKETQYF	TGTGCCAGCAGTCAGAAAGAGACCCAGTACTTC
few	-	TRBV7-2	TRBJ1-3	CASSLPGAGNTIYF	TGTGCCAGCAGCCTCCCGGGAGCTGGAAACACCATATATTTT
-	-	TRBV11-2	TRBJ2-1	CASSFSAGDYNEQFF	TGTGCCAGCAGCTTTTCCGCAGGAGATTACAATGAGCAGTTCTTC
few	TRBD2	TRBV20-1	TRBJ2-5	CSATLGGKGLAGPPQYF	TGCAGTGCTACCCTGGGAGGAAAGGGACTAGCGGGACCTCCCCAGTACTTC
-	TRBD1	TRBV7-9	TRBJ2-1	CASSFPPQGAAYNEQFF	TGTGCCAGCAGCTTCCCCCCTCAGGGGGCGGCCTACAATGAGCAGTTCTTC
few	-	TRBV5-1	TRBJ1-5	CASSLVGPPGPQHF	TGCGCCAGCAGCTTGGTGGGCCCGCCGGGGCCCCAGCATTTT
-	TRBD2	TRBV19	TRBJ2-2	CASSIAGLATTGELFF	TGTGCCAGTAGTATCGCCGGACTAGCGACGACCGGGGAGCTGTTTTTT